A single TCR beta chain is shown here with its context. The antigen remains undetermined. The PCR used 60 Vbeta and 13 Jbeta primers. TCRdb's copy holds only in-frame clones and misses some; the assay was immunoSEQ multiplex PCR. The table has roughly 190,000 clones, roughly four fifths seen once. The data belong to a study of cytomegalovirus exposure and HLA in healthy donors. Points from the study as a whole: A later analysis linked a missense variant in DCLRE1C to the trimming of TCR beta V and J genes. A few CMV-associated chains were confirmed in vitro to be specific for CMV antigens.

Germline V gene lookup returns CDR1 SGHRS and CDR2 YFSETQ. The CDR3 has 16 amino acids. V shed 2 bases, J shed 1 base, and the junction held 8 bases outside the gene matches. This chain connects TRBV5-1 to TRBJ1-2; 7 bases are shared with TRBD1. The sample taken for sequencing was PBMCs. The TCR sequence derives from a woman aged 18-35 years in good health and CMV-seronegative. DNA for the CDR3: TGCGCCAGCAGCTTCGCAACAGGGGCGCTTAACTATGGCTACACCTTC. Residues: CASSFATGALNYGYTF. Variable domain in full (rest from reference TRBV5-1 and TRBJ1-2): KAGVTQTPRYLIKTRGQQVTLSCSPISGHRSVSWYQQTPGQGLQFLFEYFSETQRNKGNFPGRFSGRQFSNSRSEMNVSTLELGDSALYLCASSFATGALNYGYTFGSGTRLTVV.